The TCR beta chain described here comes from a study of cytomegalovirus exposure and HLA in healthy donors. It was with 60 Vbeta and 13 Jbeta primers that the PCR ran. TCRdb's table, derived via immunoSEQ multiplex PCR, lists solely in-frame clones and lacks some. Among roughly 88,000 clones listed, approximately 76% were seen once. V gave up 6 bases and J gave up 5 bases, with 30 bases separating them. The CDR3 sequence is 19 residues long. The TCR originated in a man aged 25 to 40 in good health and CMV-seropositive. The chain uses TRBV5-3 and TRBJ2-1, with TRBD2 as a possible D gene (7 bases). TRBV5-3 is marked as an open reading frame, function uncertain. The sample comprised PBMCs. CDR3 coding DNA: TGTGCCAGAACCCCGTGGGGGGGGCGACCGGGACTGAGAGACAATGAGCAGTTCTTC. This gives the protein CARTPWGGRPGLRDNEQFF.